The rows below give T cell receptor beta chains drawn from one sample of a study of blood T cell repertoires in COVID-19. Generated by immunoSEQ multiplex PCR, the TCRdb table keeps only in-frame clones and is missing some. The sample lists about 250,000 clones; nearly 90% were seen once. The sample taken for sequencing was peripheral blood. These receptors were obtained from a woman aged 25 to 45 with acute or convalescent COVID-19. Both conserved end residues are part of each CDR3. Fields, in order: CDR3 protein, D gene, V gene. The D gene is left open where the match is weak.

CDR3 protein: CASRGTGRNEQFF; D gene: -; V gene: TRBV2
CDR3 protein: CASSYRGDLLETQYF; D gene: -; V gene: TRBV6-2/TRBV6-3
CDR3 protein: CASSSGLAGVEQYF; D gene: TRBD2; V gene: TRBV4-1
CDR3 protein: CASSSGQGNSPLHF; D gene: TRBD1; V gene: TRBV13
CDR3 protein: CASSEPPGQGNTEAFF; D gene: TRBD1; V gene: TRBV25-1
CDR3 protein: CASSLDGTRGVPGNTIYF; D gene: -; V gene: TRBV27
CDR3 protein: CASSRTSGNTETQYF; D gene: TRBD2; V gene: TRBV14
CDR3 protein: CSGSSGMGEKLFF; D gene: -; V gene: TRBV29-1
CDR3 protein: CASSPKETQYF; D gene: -; V gene: TRBV12-3/TRBV12-4
CDR3 protein: CASSTRGSDLSWEQFF; D gene: -; V gene: TRBV27
CDR3 protein: CASSIDRLVFEQFF; D gene: -; V gene: TRBV19
CDR3 protein: CASSPDQGRAGNTIYF; D gene: -; V gene: TRBV18
CDR3 protein: CASIKGMNTEAFF; D gene: -; V gene: TRBV19
CDR3 protein: CASSPIGWTGGNEQFF; D gene: TRBD1; V gene: TRBV11-2
CDR3 protein: CASSDSSSYNEQFF; D gene: -; V gene: TRBV19
CDR3 protein: CASSPRRTSGRNTDTQYF; D gene: TRBD2; V gene: TRBV5-4
CDR3 protein: CASTRAGVTGELFF; D gene: TRBD2; V gene: TRBV5-1
CDR3 protein: CASSSRLAGVSEQYF; D gene: TRBD2; V gene: TRBV19
CDR3 protein: CASSSTDRGSTYEQYF; D gene: TRBD1; V gene: TRBV7-9
CDR3 protein: CATSRGLAGSYNEQFF; D gene: TRBD2; V gene: TRBV15
CDR3 protein: CASSIPGGEQYF; D gene: TRBD2; V gene: TRBV19
CDR3 protein: CASSPPRTGGTDTQYF; D gene: TRBD1; V gene: TRBV7-2
CDR3 protein: CSVARQPTYEQYF; D gene: -; V gene: TRBV29-1
CDR3 protein: CASSLVGTGDYEQYF; D gene: TRBD1; V gene: TRBV5-1
CDR3 protein: CASSLVDRAEAFF; D gene: TRBD1; V gene: TRBV7-8
CDR3 protein: CASTSGSISGNTIYF; D gene: -; V gene: TRBV11-3
CDR3 protein: CATSLPGTGNEKLFF; D gene: TRBD1; V gene: TRBV19
CDR3 protein: CASSVAGGQGNEQFF; D gene: -; V gene: TRBV9
CDR3 protein: CASSQSQGALEGYTF; D gene: -; V gene: TRBV4-2
CDR3 protein: CASGPGDRATQETQYF; D gene: TRBD1; V gene: TRBV12-5
CDR3 protein: CASSHLPEAGYGYTF; D gene: -; V gene: TRBV7-9
CDR3 protein: CASSQTTGTGVDTF; D gene: TRBD1; V gene: TRBV4-3
CDR3 protein: CASSSGTSGFGEQFF; D gene: TRBD2; V gene: TRBV7-2
CDR3 protein: CASSSTADTQYF; D gene: -; V gene: TRBV5-1
CDR3 protein: CASSYAGQGPNTEAFF; D gene: TRBD1; V gene: TRBV6-2/TRBV6-3
CDR3 protein: CASTKKPGQTNYEQYF; D gene: TRBD1; V gene: TRBV27
CDR3 protein: CASSEWRGSADTQYF; D gene: TRBD2; V gene: TRBV6-1
CDR3 protein: CASSPRATGNQPQHF; D gene: TRBD1; V gene: TRBV18
CDR3 protein: CASSPRESGANVLTF; D gene: TRBD2; V gene: TRBV5-1
CDR3 protein: CASSFRGNSPLHF; D gene: -; V gene: TRBV27
CDR3 protein: CASSPGTGAYEQYF; D gene: TRBD1; V gene: TRBV7-8
CDR3 protein: CSADRGYEQYF; D gene: TRBD1; V gene: TRBV29-1
CDR3 protein: CASSQERDSKETSVAKNIQYF; D gene: -; V gene: TRBV3-1/TRBV3-2
CDR3 protein: CSVETGAYEQYF; D gene: TRBD1; V gene: TRBV29-1
CDR3 protein: CASSVQAGPSYEQYF; D gene: -; V gene: TRBV9
CDR3 protein: CASSLVAAAQGLEQFF; D gene: -; V gene: TRBV5-1
CDR3 protein: CASKESRGDEQYF; D gene: -; V gene: TRBV19
CDR3 protein: CASSGQRGSYNEQFF; D gene: TRBD2; V gene: TRBV2
CDR3 protein: CASSVVTDPEGEAFF; D gene: -; V gene: TRBV9
CDR3 protein: CATSEPTSGRTSTYNEQFF; D gene: TRBD2; V gene: TRBV24-1
CDR3 protein: CASSFVWAGNNEQFF; D gene: -; V gene: TRBV7-9
CDR3 protein: CASSGTGGTNEKLFF; D gene: TRBD1; V gene: TRBV6-5
CDR3 protein: CASSSPGSLNTEAFF; D gene: -; V gene: TRBV4-2
CDR3 protein: CASSYSGPGELFF; D gene: -; V gene: TRBV6-2/TRBV6-3
CDR3 protein: CASSQSRTGNTEAFF; D gene: -; V gene: TRBV7-9
CDR3 protein: CSVETGNYEQYF; D gene: -; V gene: TRBV29-1
CDR3 protein: CASSMVGGSLYYEQYF; D gene: TRBD2; V gene: TRBV19
CDR3 protein: CASSSLVQVNTEAFF; D gene: -; V gene: TRBV27
CDR3 protein: CASHSSNQPQHF; D gene: -; V gene: TRBV19
CDR3 protein: CASSLVQGTGELFF; D gene: -; V gene: TRBV7-7